What follows are 8 T cell receptor beta chains derived from one specimen sequenced in a study of blood T cell repertoires in COVID-19. Produced via immunoSEQ multiplex PCR; TCRdb's table is partial and in-frame only. The data show about 180,000 clones, around four fifths seen once. The sample was peripheral blood. The receptors stem from a man in his 70s with active or convalescent COVID-19.

In its sample, this clone was seen a few times. This chain links TRBV10-1 with TRBJ1-2; D remains unclear. Trimming shortened V by 2 bases and J by 2 bases, and 6 bases separated the two germline ends. In germline, CDR1 is WNHNN, CDR2 SYGVQD (reference sequence). This CDR3 is built from 13 residues. The CDR3 loop reads CASSEGQNYGYTF. The CDR3 coding sequence is TGCGCCAGCAGTGAGGGGCAGAACTATGGCTACACCTTC.

The J gene is TRBJ1-5, the V gene TRBV27, with TRBD1 matching over 9 bases. Trimming took 6 bases from V and 6 from J; bases not matched to a gene: 6. The CDR3 totals 14 residues. Germline V CDR1 and CDR2: MNHEY, SMNVEV (reference sequence). CDR3 sequence reads: CASSPDRGSQPQHF. Here the CDR3 DNA reads TGTGCCAGCAGCCCGGACAGGGGATCTCAGCCCCAGCATTTT.

This chain connects TRBV5-6 to TRBJ1-5; possible D gene TRBD1, 6 bases. With 0 bases removed from V and 4 bases from J, the gap between germline ends came to 14 bases. The CDR3 extends over 16 amino acids. Germline assignment: CDR1 SGHDT and CDR2 YYEEEE. CDR3 sequence reads: CASSLDGQGINQPQHF. The CDR3, as DNA: TGTGCCAGCAGCTTGGACGGGCAGGGGATAAATCAGCCCCAGCATTTT.

Only a few counts were recorded for this clone. V usage is TRBV3-1 (or the pseudogene TRBV3-2) and J usage is TRBJ2-3; TRBD2 aligns across 11 bases. Per germline, CDR1 LGHDT and CDR2 YNNKEL (reference sequence). The CDR3 totals 17 residues. V lost 5 bases to trimming and J lost 0 bases; unmatched junction nucleotides: 7. CDR3 sequence reads: CASSAPGLAVSTDTQYF. CDR3 in DNA: TGTGCCAGCAGCGCTCCGGGACTAGCGGTTAGCACAGATACGCAGTATTTT.

This rearrangement joins TRBV6-5 to TRBJ1-5; D perhaps matches TRBD1 (6 bases). Germline V gives CDR1 MNHEY, CDR2 SVGAGI. The CDR3 has 16 amino acids. Deletions cut 1 base from V and 3 bases from J, with 13 bases between. The CDR3 region has the DNA TGTGCCAGCAGTTACTTGGCCAGGGGAACCAATCAGCCCCAGCATTTT. This translates into CASSYLARGTNQPQHF.

V is TRBV6-5 and J is TRBJ1-2, with D perhaps TRBD1 (6 bases). The germline V gene has CDR1 MNHEY and CDR2 SVGAGI. The germline V and J ends were trimmed by 6 bases and 3 bases, with 17 bases remaining between them. The CDR3 sequence is 15 residues long. The CDR3 protein is CASRVHRESDYGYTF. The CDR3 nucleotides read TGTGCCAGCAGGGTACACAGGGAATCTGACTATGGCTACACCTTC.

V usage is TRBV12-3 or TRBV12-4 and J usage is TRBJ2-7, with D unclear. Trimming left V 4 bases short and J 3 bases short, with 7 bases between. The CDR3 length is 12 residues. The CDR3 sequence: CASSSAVYEQYF. The CDR3 DNA follows: TGTGCCAGCAGTTCAGCCGTCTACGAGCAGTACTTC.

This clone was counted only a few times. V and J are TRBV7-9 and TRBJ2-1; 7 nucleotides align to TRBD2. The CDR3 is 15 amino acids. From germline, CDR1 is SEHNR and CDR2 FQNEAQ (reference sequence). Trimming removed 1 base from V and 15 bases from J; junction bases left unmatched: 15. CDR3 DNA: TGTGCCAGCAGCTTAGAAGTCGGTCCTTTGGGGAGGGGGTTCTTC. It specifies CASSLEVGPLGRGFF.